Below are 10 T cell receptor beta chains sequenced from a single sample in a study of breast tumors, draining lymph nodes, adjacent tissues. Axillary draining lymph nodes of breast cancer patients supplied the node samples. TCRdb redid the calling of the multiplex PCR reads with MiXCR, one entry per CDR3 protein. Of about 200,000 distinct CDR3 sequences in the sample, around a third were seen once. The specimen sequenced was axillary lymph node tissue. The source is a female donor with breast cancer. Some clones in this sample may be carry-over from other donors' samples.

The chain joins TRBV5-5 to TRBJ2-6; D is ambiguous. V was cut by 1 base and J by 12 bases, with 17 bases left in between. The CDR3 totals 15 residues. Germline V gives CDR1 SGHKS, CDR2 YYEKEE (reference sequence). The CDR3 sequence is CASSLMNAGNSVLTF. In DNA, the CDR3 is TGTGCCAGCAGCTTGATGAATGCTGGAAACAGCGTCCTGACTTTC.

This clonotype was detected ten times or more. J is TRBJ1-4 and V is TRBV30, with TRBD1 identical over 7 bases. V was pared by 5 bases and J by 8 bases, with 8 bases of the junction left unmatched. Germline V gene sequence: CDR1 GTSNPN, CDR2 SVGIG (reference sequence). This CDR3 contains 13 residues. CDR3 nucleotides: TGTGCCTGGGCCGACAGGGTAGGGGAAAAACTGTTTTTT. This gives the protein CAWADRVGEKLFF.

Details on this clonotype: A read error may account for a junction end that differs from germline. The DNA for the CDR3 is TGTGCCAGTAGTGAAGTGGGGGCAGCTAATGAAAAACTGTTTTTT. Protein sequence: CASSEVGAANEKLFF. The V gene is TRBV2, the J gene TRBJ1-4, with D maybe TRBD1 (6 bases). This CDR3 contains 15 residues. Germline V gene data show CDR1 as SNHLY and CDR2 as FYNNEI.

This clonotype was seen at least ten times. The chain employs TRBV7-2 and TRBJ2-7; 10 positions agree with TRBD2. The CDR3 loop spans 14 amino acids. V trimming: 6 bases; J trimming: 1 base; junction bases outside the gene matches: 3. Germline V gene data show CDR1 as SGHTA and CDR2 as FQGNSA. The CDR3 region is CASRPSGRSYEQYF. CDR3 in DNA: TGTGCCAGCAGGCCTAGCGGGAGATCCTACGAGCAGTACTTC.

This clonotype appeared many times. The V gene is TRBV2, the J gene TRBJ2-4; D might be TRBD2 (5 bases). Germline CDR1 SNHLY, CDR2 FYNNEI. This CDR3 is 15 amino acids long. The V end was cut by 2 bases, the J end by 4 bases, with 12 bases between. The CDR3 region is CASSETTRGKNIQYF. CDR3 DNA: TGTGCCAGCAGTGAAACTACTCGGGGAAAAAACATTCAGTACTTC.

This clonotype was seen at least ten times. The chain carries TRBV19 and TRBJ1-2; D gene unclear. V lost 6 bases and J lost 6, with 14 bases in between. The V gene's germline CDR1 is LNHDA and CDR2 SQIVND (reference sequence). This CDR3 is built from 13 residues. In DNA, the CDR3 is TGTGCCAGTAGCCCCACAAGAGACGATGGCTACACCTTC. Its protein product is CASSPTRDDGYTF. Variable domain in full (rest from reference TRBV19 and TRBJ1-2): DGGITQSPKYLFRKEGQNVTLSCEQNLNHDAMYWYRQDPGQGLRLIYYSQIVNDFQKGDIAEGYSVSREKKESFPLTVTSAQKNPTAFYLCASSPTRDDGYTFGSGTRLTVV.

This clonotype has a count of ten or more. V usage is TRBV18 and J usage is TRBJ1-2, with TRBD1 identical over 10 bases. With V trimmed by 2 bases and J by 7 bases, 1 base remained unmatched. Per the germline V gene, CDR1 is KGHSH and CDR2 is LQKENI. This CDR3 is 13 amino acids long. The CDR3 DNA reads as TGTGCCAGCTCACCAGGGACAGGGGTTGGCTACACCTTC. Amino acid sequence: CASSPGTGVGYTF.

V and J are TRBV7-2 and TRBJ2-7; 10 bases agree with TRBD2. V lost 5 bases, J lost 4 bases, and 8 bases stayed unmatched. CDR3 length equals 15 residues. In germline, CDR1 is SGHTA, CDR2 FQGNSA. This CDR3 is CASSQGVTSGYEQYF. The CDR3 coding sequence is TGTGCCAGCAGCCAAGGGGTGACTAGCGGGTACGAGCAGTACTTC. Full variable domain (remainder filled in from reference TRBV7-2 and TRBJ2-7): GAGVSQSPSNKVTEKGKDVELRCDPISGHTALYWYRQSLGQGLEFLIYFQGNSAPDKSGLPSDRFSAERTGGSVSTLTIQRTQQEDSAVYLCASSQGVTSGYEQYFGPGTRLTVT.

This clonotype was detected ten times or more. The V call is TRBV12-3 or TRBV12-4, the J call TRBJ2-5; 10 bases match TRBD1. The ends lost 6 bases at V and 4 bases at J; junction bases unmatched: 8. This CDR3 is built from 15 residues. The CDR3 here is CASSYGTGDVETQYF. CDR3 sequence (DNA): TGTGCCAGCAGCTATGGGACAGGGGATGTAGAGACCCAGTACTTC.

This clonotype occurred many times. The chain recombines TRBV5-1 with TRBJ2-3, with D possibly being TRBD2 (7 bases). CDR3 length: 16 amino acids. V was cut by 0 bases and J by 4 bases, with 15 bases left in between. Germline lookup yields CDR1 SGHRS and CDR2 YFSETQ. The chain's CDR3 is CASSLARGAGADTQYF. For the CDR3, the DNA is TGCGCCAGCAGCTTGGCTCGGGGGGCGGGCGCAGATACGCAGTATTTT.